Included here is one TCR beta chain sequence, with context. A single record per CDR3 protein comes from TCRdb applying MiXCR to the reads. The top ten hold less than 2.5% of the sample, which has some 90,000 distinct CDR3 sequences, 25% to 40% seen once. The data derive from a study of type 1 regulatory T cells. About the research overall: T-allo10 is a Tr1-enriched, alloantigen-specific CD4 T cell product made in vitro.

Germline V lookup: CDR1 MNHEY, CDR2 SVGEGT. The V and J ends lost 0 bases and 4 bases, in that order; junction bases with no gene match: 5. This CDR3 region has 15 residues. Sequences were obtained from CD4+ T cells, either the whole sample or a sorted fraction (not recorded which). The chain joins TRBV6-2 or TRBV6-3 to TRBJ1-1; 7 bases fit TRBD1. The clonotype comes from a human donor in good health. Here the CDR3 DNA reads TGTGCCAGCAGTTACTCCGGGACAGAGATCACTGAAGCTTTCTTT. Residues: CASSYSGTEITEAFF.